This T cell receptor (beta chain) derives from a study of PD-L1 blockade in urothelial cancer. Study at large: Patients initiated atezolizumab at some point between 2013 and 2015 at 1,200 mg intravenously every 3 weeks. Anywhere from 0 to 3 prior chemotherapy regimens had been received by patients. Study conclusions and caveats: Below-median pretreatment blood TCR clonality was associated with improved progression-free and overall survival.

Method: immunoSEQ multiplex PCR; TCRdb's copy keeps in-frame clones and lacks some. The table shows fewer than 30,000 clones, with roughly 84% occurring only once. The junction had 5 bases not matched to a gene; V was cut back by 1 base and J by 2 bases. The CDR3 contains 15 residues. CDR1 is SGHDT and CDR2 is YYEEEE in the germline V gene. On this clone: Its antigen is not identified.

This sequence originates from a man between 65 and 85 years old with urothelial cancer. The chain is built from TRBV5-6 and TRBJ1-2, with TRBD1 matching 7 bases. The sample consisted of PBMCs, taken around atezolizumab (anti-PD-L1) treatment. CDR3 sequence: CASSLSFRGNYGYTF. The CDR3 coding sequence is TGTGCCAGCAGCTTGAGTTTCAGGGGGAACTATGGCTACACCTTC.